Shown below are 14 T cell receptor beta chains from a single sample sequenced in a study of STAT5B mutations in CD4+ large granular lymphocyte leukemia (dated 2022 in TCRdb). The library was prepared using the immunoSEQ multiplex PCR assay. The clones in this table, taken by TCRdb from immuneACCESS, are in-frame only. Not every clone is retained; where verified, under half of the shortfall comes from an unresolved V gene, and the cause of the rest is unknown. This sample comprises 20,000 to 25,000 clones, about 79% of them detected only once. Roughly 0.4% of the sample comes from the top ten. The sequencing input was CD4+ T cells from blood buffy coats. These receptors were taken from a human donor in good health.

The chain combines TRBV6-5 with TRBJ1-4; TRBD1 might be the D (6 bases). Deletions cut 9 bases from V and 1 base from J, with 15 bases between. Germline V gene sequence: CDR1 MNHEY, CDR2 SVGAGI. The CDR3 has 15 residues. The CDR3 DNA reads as TGTGCCAGGAGGGGGGGTTGGCAAACTAATGAAAAACTGTTTTTT. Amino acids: CARRGGWQTNEKLFF.

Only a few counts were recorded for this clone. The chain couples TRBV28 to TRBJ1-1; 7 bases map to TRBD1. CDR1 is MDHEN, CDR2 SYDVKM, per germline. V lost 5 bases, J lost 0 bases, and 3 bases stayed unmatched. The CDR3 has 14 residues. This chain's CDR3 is CASSLGQMNTEAFF. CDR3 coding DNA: TGTGCCAGCAGTCTGGGACAGATGAACACTGAAGCTTTCTTT.

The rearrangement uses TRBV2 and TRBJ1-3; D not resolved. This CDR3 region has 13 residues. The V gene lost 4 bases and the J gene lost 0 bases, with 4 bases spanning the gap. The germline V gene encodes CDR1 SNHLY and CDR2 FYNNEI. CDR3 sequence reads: CASSGISGNTIYF. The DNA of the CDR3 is TGTGCCAGCAGTGGGATCTCTGGAAACACCATATATTTT.

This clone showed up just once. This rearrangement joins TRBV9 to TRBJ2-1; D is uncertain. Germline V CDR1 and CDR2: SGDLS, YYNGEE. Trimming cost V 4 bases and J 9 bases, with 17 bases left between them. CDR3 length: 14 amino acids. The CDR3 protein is CASSPGTHNREQFF. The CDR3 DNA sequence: TGTGCCAGCAGCCCTGGTACCCACAATCGTGAGCAGTTCTTC.

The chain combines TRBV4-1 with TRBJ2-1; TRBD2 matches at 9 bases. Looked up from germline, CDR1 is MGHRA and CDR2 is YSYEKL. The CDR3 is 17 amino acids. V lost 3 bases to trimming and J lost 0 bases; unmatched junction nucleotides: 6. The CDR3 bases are TGCGCCAGCAGCCAGGGACTAGCCAGAAGCTCCTACAATGAGCAGTTCTTC. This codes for CASSQGLARSSYNEQFF.

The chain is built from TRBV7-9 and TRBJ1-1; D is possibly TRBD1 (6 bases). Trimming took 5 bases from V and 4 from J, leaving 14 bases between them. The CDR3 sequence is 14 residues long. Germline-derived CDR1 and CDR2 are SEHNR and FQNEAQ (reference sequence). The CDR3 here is CASSVRGGGTEAFF. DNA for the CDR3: TGTGCCAGCAGCGTAAGGGGGGGAGGCACTGAAGCTTTCTTT.

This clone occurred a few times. This CDR3 reads CASSLRLGPGELFF. The CDR3 coding sequence is TGTGCCAGCAGCCTCCGTCTAGGGCCCGGGGAGCTGTTTTTT. J is TRBJ2-2 and V is TRBV7-9; D uncertain. The CDR3 consists of 14 residues. CDR1 and CDR2 (germline): SEHNR, FQNEAQ (reference sequence). V lost 5 bases, J lost 6 bases, and 13 bases lay in between.

CDR3 DNA sequence: TGTGCCAGCAGCGGGCCTAGCGGGAGGGACGAGCAGTACTTC. It yields the protein CASSGPSGRDEQYF. V is TRBV5-5 and J is TRBJ2-7; 12 nucleotides match TRBD2. Per germline, CDR1 SGHKS and CDR2 YYEKEE (reference sequence). The CDR3 runs 14 residues. After removal of 4 bases from V and 5 bases from J, the junction contained 4 bases not matched to a gene.

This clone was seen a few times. CDR3 DNA sequence: TGCGCCAGCAGCCAAGATGGCATTGCTAGTAGGGATGAGCAGTTCTTC. Translated: CASSQDGIASRDEQFF. The chain employs TRBV4-1 and TRBJ2-1; D uncertain. Germline V gene data show CDR1 as MGHRA and CDR2 as YSYEKL. The CDR3 loop spans 16 amino acids. Trimming removed 0 bases from V and 8 bases from J, with 17 bases in between.

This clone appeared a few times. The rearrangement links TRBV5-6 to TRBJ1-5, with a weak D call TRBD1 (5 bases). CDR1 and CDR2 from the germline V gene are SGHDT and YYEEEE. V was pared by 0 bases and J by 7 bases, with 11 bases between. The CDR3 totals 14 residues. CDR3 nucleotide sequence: TGTGCCAGCAGCTTGGTGGGGGTAGACCAGCCCCAGCATTTT. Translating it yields CASSLVGVDQPQHF. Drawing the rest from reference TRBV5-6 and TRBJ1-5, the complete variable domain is DAGVTQSPTHLIKTRGQQVTLRCSPKSGHDTVSWYQQALGQGPQFIFQYYEEEERQRGNFPDRFSGHQFPNYSSELNVNALLLGDSALYLCASSLVGVDQPQHFGDGTRLSIL.

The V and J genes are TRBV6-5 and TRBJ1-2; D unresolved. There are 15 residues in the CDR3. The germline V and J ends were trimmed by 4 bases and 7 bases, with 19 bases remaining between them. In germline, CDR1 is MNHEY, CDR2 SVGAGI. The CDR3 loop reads CASSSDPALWGGYTF. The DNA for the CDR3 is TGTGCCAGCAGTTCCGATCCGGCCCTTTGGGGTGGCTACACCTTC.

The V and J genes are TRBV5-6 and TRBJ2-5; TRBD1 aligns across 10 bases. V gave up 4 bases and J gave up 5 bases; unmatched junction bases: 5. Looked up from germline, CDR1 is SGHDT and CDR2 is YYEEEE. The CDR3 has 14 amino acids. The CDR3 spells CASSTTGGRETQYF. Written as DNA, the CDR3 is TGTGCCAGCAGCACGACAGGGGGCAGGGAGACCCAGTACTTC.

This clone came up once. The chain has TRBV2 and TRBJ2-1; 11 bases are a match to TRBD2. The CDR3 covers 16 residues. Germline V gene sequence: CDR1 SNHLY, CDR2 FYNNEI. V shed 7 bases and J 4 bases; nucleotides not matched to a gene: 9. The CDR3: CASTGLAGALYNEQFF. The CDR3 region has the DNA TGTGCCAGCACCGGACTAGCGGGTGCCCTTTACAATGAGCAGTTCTTC.

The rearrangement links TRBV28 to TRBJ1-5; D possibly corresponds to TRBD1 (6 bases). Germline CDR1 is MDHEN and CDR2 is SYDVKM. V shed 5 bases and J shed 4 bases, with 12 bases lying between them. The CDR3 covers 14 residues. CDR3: CASSRDNGNQPQHF. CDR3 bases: TGTGCCAGCAGTCGGGACAACGGGAATCAGCCCCAGCATTTT.